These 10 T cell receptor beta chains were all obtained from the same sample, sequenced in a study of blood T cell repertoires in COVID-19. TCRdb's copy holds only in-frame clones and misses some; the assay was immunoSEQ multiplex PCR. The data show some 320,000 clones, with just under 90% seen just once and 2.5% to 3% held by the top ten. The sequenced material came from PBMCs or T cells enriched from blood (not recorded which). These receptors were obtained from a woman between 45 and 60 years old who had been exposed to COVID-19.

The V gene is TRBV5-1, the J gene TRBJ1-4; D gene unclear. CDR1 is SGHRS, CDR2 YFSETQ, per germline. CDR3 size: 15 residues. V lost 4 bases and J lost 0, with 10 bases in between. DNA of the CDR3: TGCGCCAGCAGCAGAATCGGGGCAACTAATGAAAAACTGTTTTTT. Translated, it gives CASSRIGATNEKLFF.

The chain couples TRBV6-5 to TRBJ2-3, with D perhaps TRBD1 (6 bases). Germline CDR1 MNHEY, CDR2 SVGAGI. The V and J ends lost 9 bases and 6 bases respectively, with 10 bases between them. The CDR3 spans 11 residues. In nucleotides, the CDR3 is TGTGCCAGTGGAAGGGGGGATACGCAGTATTTT. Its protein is CASGRGDTQYF.

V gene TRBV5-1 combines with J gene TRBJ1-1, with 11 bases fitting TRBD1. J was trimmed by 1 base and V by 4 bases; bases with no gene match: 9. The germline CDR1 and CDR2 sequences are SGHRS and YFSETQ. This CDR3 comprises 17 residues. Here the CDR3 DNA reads TGCGCCAGCAGCCCCTGGACAGGGGGCATAGGGAACACTGAAGCTTTCTTT. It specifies CASSPWTGGIGNTEAFF.

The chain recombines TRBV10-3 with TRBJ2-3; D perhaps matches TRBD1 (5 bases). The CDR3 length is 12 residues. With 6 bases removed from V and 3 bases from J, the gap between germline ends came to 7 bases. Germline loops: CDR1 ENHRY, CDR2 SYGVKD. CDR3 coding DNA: TGTGCCATCAGAGACAGAACAGATACGCAGTATTTT. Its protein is CAIRDRTDTQYF.

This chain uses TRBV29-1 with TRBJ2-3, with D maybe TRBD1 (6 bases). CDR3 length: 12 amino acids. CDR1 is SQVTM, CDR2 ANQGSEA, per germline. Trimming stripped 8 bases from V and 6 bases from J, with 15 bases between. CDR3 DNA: TGCAGCTTGCCGGGACAAGGGGATACGCAGTATTTT. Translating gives CSLPGQGDTQYF.

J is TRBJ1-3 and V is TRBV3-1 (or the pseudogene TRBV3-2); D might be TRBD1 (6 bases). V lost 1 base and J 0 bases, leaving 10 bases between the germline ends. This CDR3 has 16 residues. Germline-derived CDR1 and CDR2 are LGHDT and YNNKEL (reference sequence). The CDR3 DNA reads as TGTGCCAGCAGCCAAGTTACAGGGCCCTCTGGAAACACCATATATTTT. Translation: CASSQVTGPSGNTIYF.

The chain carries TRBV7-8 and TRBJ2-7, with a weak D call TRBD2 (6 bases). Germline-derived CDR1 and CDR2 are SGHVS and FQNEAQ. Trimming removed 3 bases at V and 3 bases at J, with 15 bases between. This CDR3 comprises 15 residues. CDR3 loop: CASSFSGWDIYEQYF. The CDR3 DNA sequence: TGTGCCAGCAGCTTCAGCGGGTGGGATATCTACGAGCAGTACTTC. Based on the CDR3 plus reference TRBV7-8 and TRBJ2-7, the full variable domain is GAGVSQSPRYKVAKRGQDVALRCDPISGHVSLFWYQQALGQGPEFLTYFQNEAQLDKSGLPSDRFFAERPEGSVSTLKIQRTQQEDSAVYLCASSFSGWDIYEQYFGPGTRLTVT.

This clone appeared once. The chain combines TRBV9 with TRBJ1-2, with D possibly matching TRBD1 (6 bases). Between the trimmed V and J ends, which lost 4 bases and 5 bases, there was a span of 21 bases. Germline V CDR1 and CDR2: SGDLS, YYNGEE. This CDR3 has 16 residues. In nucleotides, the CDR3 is TGTGCCAGCAGCCCCCCCCGGACAGCACCACTTTATGGCTACACCTTC. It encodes CASSPPRTAPLYGYTF.

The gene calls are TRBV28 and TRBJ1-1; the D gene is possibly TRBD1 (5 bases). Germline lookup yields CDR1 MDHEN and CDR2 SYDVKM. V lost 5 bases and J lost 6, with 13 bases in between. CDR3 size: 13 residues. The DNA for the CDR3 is TGTGCCAGCAGTCCACCAGGGTTATCTGAAGCTTTCTTT. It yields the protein CASSPPGLSEAFF.

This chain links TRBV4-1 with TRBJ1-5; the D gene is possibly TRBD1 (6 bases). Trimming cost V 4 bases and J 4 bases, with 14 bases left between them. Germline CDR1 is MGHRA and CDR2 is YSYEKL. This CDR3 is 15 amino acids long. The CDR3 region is CASSPQGQSNQPQHF. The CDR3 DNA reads TGCGCCAGCAGCCCTCAGGGGCAGAGTAATCAGCCCCAGCATTTT.